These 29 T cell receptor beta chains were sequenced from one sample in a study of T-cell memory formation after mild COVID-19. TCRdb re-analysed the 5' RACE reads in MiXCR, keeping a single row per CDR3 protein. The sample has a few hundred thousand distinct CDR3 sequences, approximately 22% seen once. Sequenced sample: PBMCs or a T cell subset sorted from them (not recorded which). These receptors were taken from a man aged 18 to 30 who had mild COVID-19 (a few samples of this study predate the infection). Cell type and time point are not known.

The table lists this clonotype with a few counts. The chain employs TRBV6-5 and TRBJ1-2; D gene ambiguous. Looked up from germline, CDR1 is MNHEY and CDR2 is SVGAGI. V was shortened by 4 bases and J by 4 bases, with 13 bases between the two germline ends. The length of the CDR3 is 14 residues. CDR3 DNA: TGTGCCAGCAGTTCCTACCCCGGCGCCTATGGCTACACCTTC. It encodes CASSSYPGAYGYTF.

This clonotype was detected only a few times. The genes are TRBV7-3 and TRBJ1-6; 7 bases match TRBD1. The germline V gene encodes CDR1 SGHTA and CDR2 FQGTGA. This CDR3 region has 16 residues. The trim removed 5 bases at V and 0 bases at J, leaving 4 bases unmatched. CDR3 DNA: TGTGCCAGCAGCAGGGACAGTTCCTCCTATAATTCACCCCTCCACTTT. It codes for CASSRDSSSYNSPLHF.

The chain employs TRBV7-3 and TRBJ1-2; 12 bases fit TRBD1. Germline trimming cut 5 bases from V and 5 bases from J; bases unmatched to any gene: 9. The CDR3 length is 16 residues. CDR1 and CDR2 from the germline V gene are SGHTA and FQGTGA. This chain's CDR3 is CASSPSGTGGSYGYTF. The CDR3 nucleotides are TGTGCCAGCAGCCCTTCCGGGACAGGGGGCTCATATGGCTACACCTTC.

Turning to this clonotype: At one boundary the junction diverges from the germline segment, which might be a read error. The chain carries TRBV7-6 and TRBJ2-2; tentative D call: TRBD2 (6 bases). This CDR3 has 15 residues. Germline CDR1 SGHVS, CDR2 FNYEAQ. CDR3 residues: CASSAPAGSTGELIF. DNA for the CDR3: TGTGCCAGCAGCGCCCCGGCGGGGAGCACCGGGGAGCTGATTTTT.

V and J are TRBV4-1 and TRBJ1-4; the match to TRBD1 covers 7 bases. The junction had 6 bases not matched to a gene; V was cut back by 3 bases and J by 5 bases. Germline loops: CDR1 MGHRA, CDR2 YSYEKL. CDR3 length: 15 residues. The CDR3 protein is CASSHPGQTNEKLFF. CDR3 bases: TGCGCCAGCAGCCATCCGGGACAGACGAATGAAAAACTGTTTTTT.

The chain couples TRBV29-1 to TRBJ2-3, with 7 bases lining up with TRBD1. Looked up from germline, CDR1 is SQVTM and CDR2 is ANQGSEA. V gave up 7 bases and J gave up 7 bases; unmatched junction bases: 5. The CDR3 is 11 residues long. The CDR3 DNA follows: TGCAGCGCCCCCAGGGGGAATACGCAGTATTTT. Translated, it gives CSAPRGNTQYF.

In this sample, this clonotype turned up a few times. CDR3 coding DNA: TGCGCCAGCAGCCACCACCGGGACGGGGACTACGAGCAGTACTTC. Encoded protein: CASSHHRDGDYEQYF. J is TRBJ2-7 and V is TRBV4-1, with D possibly called TRBD1 or TRBD2 (5 bases each). The CDR3 has 15 residues. Deletions cut 3 bases from V and 3 bases from J, with 15 bases between. CDR1 MGHRA and CDR2 YSYEKL come from the germline V gene.

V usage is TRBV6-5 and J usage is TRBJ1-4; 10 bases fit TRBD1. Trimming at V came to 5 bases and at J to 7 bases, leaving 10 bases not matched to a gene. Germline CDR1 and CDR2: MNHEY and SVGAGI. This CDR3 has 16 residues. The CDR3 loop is CASSAGADRGTEKLFF. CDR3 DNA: TGTGCCAGCAGTGCTGGAGCGGACAGGGGGACTGAAAAACTGTTTTTT.

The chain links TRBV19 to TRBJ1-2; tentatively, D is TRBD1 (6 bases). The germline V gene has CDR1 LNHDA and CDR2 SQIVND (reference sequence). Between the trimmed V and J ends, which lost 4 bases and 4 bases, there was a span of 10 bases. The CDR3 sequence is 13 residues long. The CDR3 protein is CASSTQGPYGYTF. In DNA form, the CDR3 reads TGTGCCAGTAGTACCCAGGGGCCCTATGGCTACACCTTC.

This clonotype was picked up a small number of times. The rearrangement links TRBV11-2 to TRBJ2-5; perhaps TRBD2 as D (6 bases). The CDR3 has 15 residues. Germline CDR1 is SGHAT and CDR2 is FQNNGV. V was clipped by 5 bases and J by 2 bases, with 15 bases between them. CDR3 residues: CASSMRGWDQETQYF. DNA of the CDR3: TGTGCCAGCAGCATGCGGGGTTGGGATCAAGAGACCCAGTACTTC. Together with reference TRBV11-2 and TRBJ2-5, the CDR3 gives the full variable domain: EAGVAQSPRYKIIEKRQSVAFWCNPISGHATLYWYQQILGQGPKLLIQFQNNGVVDDSQLPKDRFSAERLKGVDSTLKIQPAKLEDSAVYLCASSMRGWDQETQYFGPGTRLLVL.

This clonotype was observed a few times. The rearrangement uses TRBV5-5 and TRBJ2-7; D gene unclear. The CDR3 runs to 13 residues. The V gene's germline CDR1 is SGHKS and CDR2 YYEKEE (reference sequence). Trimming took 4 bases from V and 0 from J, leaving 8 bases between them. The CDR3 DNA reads TGTGCCAGCAGCCTACCTATCTCCTACGAGCAGTACTTC. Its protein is CASSLPISYEQYF.

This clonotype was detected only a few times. In DNA, the CDR3 is TGCGCCAGCAGCCTACCCGAGACAGGGGTAGCGGAGCAGTTCTTC. Encoded protein: CASSLPETGVAEQFF. This chain uses TRBV5-1 with TRBJ2-1; TRBD1 matches 8 bases. Germline CDR1 and CDR2: SGHRS and YFSETQ. The CDR3 has 15 amino acids. Trimming cost V 4 bases and J 10 bases; bases outside gene matches: 13.

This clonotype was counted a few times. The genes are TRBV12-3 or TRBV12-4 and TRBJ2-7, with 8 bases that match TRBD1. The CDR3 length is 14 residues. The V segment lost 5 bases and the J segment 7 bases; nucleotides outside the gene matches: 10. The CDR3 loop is CASSGRQGASEQYF. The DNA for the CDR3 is TGTGCCAGCAGTGGGAGGCAGGGGGCGAGTGAGCAGTACTTC.

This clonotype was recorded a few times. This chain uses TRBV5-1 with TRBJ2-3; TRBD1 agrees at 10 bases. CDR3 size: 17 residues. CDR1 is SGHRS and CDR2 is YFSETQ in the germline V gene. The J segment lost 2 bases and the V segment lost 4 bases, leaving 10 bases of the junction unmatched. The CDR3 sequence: CASSPFGQGGSTDTQYF. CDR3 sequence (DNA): TGCGCCAGCAGCCCCTTCGGACAGGGGGGGTCCACAGATACGCAGTATTTT.

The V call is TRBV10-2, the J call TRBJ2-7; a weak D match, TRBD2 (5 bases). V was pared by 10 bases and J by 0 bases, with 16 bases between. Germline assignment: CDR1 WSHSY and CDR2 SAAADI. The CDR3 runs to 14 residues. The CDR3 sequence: CATAVRASSYEQYF. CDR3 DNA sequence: TGCGCCACAGCGGTGCGGGCGAGCTCCTACGAGCAGTACTTC.

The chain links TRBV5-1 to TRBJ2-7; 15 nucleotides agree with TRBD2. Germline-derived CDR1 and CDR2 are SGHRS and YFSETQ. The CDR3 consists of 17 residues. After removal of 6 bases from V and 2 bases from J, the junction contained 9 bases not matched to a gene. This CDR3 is CASMVGTSGGPAYEQYF. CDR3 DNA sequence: TGCGCCAGCATGGTTGGGACTAGCGGGGGGCCTGCCTACGAGCAGTACTTC.

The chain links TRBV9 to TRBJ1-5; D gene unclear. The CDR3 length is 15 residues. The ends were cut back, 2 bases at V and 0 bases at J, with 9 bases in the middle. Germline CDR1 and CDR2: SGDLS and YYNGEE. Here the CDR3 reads CASSVSTDSNQPQHF. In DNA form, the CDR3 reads TGTGCCAGCAGCGTTAGCACAGATAGCAATCAGCCCCAGCATTTT.

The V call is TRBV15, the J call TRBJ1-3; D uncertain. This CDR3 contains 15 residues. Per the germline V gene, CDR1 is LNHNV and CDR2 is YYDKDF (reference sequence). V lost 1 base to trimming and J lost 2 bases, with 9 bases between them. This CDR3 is CATSRGGITGNTIYF. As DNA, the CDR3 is TGTGCCACCAGCAGAGGAGGGATCACTGGAAACACCATATATTTT.

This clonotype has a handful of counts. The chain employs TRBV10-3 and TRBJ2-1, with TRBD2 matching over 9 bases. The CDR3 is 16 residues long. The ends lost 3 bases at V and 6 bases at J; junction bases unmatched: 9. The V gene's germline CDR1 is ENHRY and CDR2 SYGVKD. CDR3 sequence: CAISDPPGLAPNEQFF. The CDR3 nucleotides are TGTGCCATCAGTGACCCCCCGGGACTAGCTCCCAATGAGCAGTTCTTC.

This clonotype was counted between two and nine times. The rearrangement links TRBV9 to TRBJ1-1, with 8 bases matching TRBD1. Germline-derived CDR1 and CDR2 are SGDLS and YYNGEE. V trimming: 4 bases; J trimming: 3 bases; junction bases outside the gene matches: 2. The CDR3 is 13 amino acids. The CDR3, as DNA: TGTGCCAGCAGCCGACAGGGGTACACTGAAGCTTTCTTT. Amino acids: CASSRQGYTEAFF.

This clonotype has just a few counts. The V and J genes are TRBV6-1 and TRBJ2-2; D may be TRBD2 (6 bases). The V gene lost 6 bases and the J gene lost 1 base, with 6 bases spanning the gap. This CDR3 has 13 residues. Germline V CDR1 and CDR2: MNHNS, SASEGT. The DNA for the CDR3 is TGTGCCAGCAGGGAGGGGAACACCGGGGAGCTGTTTTTT. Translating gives CASREGNTGELFF.

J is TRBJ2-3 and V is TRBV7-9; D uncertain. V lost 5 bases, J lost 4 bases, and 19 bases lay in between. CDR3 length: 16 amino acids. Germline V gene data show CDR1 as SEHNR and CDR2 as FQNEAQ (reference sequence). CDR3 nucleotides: TGTGCCAGCAGCGCGATAGGTTCGGCAGCTCCAGATACGCAGTATTTT. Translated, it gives CASSAIGSAAPDTQYF.

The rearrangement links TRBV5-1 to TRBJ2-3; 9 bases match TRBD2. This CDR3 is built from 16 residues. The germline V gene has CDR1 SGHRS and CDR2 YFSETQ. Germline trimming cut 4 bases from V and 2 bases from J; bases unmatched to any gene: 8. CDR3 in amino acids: CASSLPRLADTDTQYF. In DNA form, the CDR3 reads TGCGCCAGCAGCCTCCCGAGACTAGCGGACACAGATACGCAGTATTTT.

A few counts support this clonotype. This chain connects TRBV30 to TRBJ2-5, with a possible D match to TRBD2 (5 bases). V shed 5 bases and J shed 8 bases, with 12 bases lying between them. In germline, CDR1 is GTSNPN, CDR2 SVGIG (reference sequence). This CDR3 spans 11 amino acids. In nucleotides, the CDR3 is TGTGCCTGGGAGATCAGCGGAACCCAGTACTTC. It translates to CAWEISGTQYF.

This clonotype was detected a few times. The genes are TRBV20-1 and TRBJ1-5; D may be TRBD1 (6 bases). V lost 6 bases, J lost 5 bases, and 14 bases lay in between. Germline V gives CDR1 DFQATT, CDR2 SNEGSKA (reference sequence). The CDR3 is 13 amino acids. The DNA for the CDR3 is TGCAGTGCCATACAGGGTCGGGATCAGCCCCAGCATTTT. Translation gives CSAIQGRDQPQHF.

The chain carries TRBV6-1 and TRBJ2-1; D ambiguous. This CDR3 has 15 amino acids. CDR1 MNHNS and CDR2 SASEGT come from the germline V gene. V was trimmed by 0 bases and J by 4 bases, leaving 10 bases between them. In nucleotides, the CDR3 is TGTGCCAGCAGTGAAGCAAAGGACCGTTACAATGAGCAGTTCTTC. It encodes CASSEAKDRYNEQFF.

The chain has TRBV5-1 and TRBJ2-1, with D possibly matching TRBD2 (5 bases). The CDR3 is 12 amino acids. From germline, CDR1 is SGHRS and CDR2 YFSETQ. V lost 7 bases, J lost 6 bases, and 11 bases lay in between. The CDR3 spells CASALAGNEQFF. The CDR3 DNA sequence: TGCGCCAGCGCCCTAGCCGGCAATGAGCAGTTCTTC.

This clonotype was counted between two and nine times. The CDR3 DNA sequence: TGTGCCAGCAGCCGCGGGACAGGGACTTTCTACCCGGACACTGAAGCTTTCTTT. Protein product: CASSRGTGTFYPDTEAFF. This rearrangement joins TRBV12-3 or TRBV12-4 to TRBJ1-1, with 9 bases lining up with TRBD1. This CDR3 is built from 18 residues. V was clipped by 6 bases and J by 3 bases; unmatched bases: 17.

CDR3 bases: TGCGCCAGCAGTCGGGGGTCAGGGGCGTTTCGGGAGACCCAGTACTTC. This encodes CASSRGSGAFRETQYF. This chain uses TRBV5-1 with TRBJ2-5; TRBD1 or TRBD2 may be the D gene (6 bases each). With 5 bases removed from V and 5 bases from J, the gap between germline ends came to 22 bases. CDR1 SGHRS and CDR2 YFSETQ come from the germline V gene. The CDR3 length is 16 residues. Full variable domain (missing parts from reference TRBV5-1 and TRBJ2-5): KAGVTQTPRYLIKTRGQQVTLSCSPISGHRSVSWYQQTPGQGLQFLFEYFSETQRNKGNFPGRFSGRQFSNSRSEMNVSTLELGDSALYLCASSRGSGAFRETQYFGPGTRLLVL.